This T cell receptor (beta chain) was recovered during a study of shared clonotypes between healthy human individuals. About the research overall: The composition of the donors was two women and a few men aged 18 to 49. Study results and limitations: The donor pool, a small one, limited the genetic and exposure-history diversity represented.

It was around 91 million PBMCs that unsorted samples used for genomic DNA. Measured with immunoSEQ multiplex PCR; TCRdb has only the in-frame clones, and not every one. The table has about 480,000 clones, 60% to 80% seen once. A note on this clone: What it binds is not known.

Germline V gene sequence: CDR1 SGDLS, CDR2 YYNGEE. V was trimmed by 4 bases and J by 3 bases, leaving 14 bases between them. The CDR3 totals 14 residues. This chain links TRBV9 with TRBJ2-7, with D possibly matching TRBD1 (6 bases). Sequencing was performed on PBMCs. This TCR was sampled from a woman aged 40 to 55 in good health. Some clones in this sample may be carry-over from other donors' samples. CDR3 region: CASSPGTPDYEQYF. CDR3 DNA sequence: TGTGCCAGCAGCCCCGGGACACCGGACTACGAGCAGTACTTC.